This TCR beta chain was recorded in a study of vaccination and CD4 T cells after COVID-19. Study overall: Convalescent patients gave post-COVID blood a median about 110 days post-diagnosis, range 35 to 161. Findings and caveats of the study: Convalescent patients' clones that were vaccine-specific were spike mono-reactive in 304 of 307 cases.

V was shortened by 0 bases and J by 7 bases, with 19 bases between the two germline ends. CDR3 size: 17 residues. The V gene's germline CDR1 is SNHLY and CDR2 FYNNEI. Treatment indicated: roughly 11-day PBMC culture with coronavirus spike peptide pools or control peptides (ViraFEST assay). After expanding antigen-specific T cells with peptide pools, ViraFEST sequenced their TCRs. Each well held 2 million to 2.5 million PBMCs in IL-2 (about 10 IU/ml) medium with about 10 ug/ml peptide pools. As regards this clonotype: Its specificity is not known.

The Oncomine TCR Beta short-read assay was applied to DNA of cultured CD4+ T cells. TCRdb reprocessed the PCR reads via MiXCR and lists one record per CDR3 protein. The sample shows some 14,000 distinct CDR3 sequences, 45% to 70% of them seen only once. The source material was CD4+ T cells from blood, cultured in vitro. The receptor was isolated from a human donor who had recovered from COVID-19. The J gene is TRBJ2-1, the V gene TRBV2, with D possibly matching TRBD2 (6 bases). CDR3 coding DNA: TGTGCCAGCAGTGAAGCGCTTTGGCGGGAACAGACGAATGAGCAGTTCTTC. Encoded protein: CASSEALWREQTNEQFF.